The 4 T cell receptor beta chains in this list originate from one sample, sequenced in a study of shared clonotypes between healthy human individuals. CD45RO-negative cells were positively selected for CCR7, leaving out terminally differentiated effector memory CD45RA+ cells. Clones were read by immunoSEQ multiplex PCR, and TCRdb kept only the in-frame ones, dropping some. Of about 2.2 million clones listed, about 93% are singletons. The sequencing input was naive CD8+ T cells from PBMCs. The receptors derive from a man between 18 and 35 years old in good health. Some clones in this sample may be carry-over from other donors' samples.

The gene calls are TRBV23-1 and TRBJ1-2; D gene unclear. TRBV23-1 is an ORF for which the function is uncertain. The CDR3 sequence is 12 residues long. V shed 6 bases and J shed 0 bases, with 5 bases lying between them. The CDR3 DNA follows: TGCGCCAGCAGGAAACCTAACTATGGCTACACCTTC. Its protein product is CASRKPNYGYTF.

This chain joins TRBV13 and TRBJ1-2; 8 bases match TRBD1. After removal of 5 bases from V and 2 bases from J, the junction contained 4 bases not matched to a gene. Germline lookup yields CDR1 PRHDT and CDR2 FYEKMQ (reference sequence). The CDR3 totals 14 residues. This chain's CDR3 is CASSMRTGNYGYTF. The CDR3 DNA sequence: TGTGCCAGCAGCATGAGGACAGGGAACTATGGCTACACCTTC.

The CDR3 DNA is TGTGCCAGCAGCTCGACACCACCTTCCTACGAGCAGTACTTC. This gives the protein CASSSTPPSYEQYF. The V gene is TRBV7-2, the J gene TRBJ2-7, with D unresolved. V was clipped by 4 bases and J by 1 base, with 11 bases between them. Germline lookup yields CDR1 SGHTA and CDR2 FQGNSA. This CDR3 region has 14 residues. Complete variable domain (other parts from reference TRBV7-2 and TRBJ2-7): GAGVSQSPSNKVTEKGKDVELRCDPISGHTALYWYRQSLGQGLEFLIYFQGNSAPDKSGLPSDRFSAERTGGSVSTLTIQRTQQEDSAVYLCASSSTPPSYEQYFGPGTRLTVT.

To note about this clone: This CDR3 is also generated by other DNA sequences in the sample. The J gene is TRBJ2-7, the V gene TRBV28, with a possible D match to TRBD1 (6 bases). Between the trimmed V and J ends, which lost 2 bases and 7 bases, there was a span of 12 bases. Germline CDR1 is MDHEN and CDR2 is SYDVKM. There are 13 residues in the CDR3. CDR3: CASSLLRGGEQYF. The CDR3 bases are TGTGCCAGCAGTTTACTCAGGGGTGGTGAGCAGTACTTC.